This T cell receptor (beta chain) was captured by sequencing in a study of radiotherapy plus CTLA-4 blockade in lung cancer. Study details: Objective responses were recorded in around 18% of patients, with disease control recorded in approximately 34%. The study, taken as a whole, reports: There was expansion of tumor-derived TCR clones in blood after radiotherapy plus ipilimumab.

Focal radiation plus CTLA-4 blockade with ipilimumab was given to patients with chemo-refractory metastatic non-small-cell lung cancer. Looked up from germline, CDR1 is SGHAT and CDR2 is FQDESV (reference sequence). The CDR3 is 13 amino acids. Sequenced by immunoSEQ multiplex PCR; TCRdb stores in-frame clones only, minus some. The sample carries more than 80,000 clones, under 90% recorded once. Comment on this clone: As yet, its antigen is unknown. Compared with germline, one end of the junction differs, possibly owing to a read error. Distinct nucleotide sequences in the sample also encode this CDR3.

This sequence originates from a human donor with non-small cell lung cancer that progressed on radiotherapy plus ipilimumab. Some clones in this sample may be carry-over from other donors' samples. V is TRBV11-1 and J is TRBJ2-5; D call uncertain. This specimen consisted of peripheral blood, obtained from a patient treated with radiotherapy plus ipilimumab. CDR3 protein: CASSFQIQETQYF. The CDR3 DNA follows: TGTGCCAGCAGCTTTCAGATCCAAGAGACTCAGTACTTC.